The 5 T cell receptor beta chains below were found in one sample sequenced in a study of cytomegalovirus exposure and HLA in healthy donors. The PCR was carried out with 60 Vbeta primers and 13 Jbeta primers. Generated by immunoSEQ multiplex PCR, the TCRdb table keeps only in-frame clones and is missing some. The sample includes about 160,000 clones, 80% to 90% of them seen just once. The sequenced material came from PBMCs. The source of these receptors is a woman aged 50 to 60 in good health and CMV-seronegative.

CDR3 sequence reads: CASSGDSLLSSYEQYF. The DNA for the CDR3 is TGTGCCAGCAGTGGAGATTCTCTCTTGAGCTCCTACGAGCAGTACTTC. J is TRBJ2-7 and V is TRBV2, with D uncertain. There are 16 residues in the CDR3. CDR1 and CDR2 (germline): SNHLY, FYNNEI. V lost 4 bases, J lost 0 bases, and 16 bases lay in between. Full variable domain (remainder filled in from reference TRBV2 and TRBJ2-7): EPEVTQTPSHQVTQMGQEVILRCVPISNHLYFYWYRQILGQKVEFLVSFYNNEISEKSEIFDDQFSVERPDGSNFTLKIRSTKLEDSAMYFCASSGDSLLSSYEQYFGPGTRLTVT.

The J gene is TRBJ2-5, the V gene TRBV7-2; D is perhaps TRBD2 (5 bases). Germline lookup yields CDR1 SGHTA and CDR2 FQGNSA. The CDR3 consists of 14 residues. Trimming stripped 6 bases from V and 7 bases from J, with 18 bases between. CDR3 amino acids: CASSLAGYGGTQYF. The CDR3, as DNA: TGTGCCAGCAGTCTAGCCGGCTACGGCGGGACCCAGTACTTC.

The chain has TRBV27 and TRBJ2-5; D is unclear. Between the trimmed V and J ends, which lost 2 bases and 1 base, there was a span of 5 bases. The CDR3 has 13 amino acids. CDR1 and CDR2 from the germline V gene are MNHEY and SMNVEV (reference sequence). The CDR3 DNA sequence: TGTGCCAGCAGTTTAGTGAGCCAAGAGACCCAGTACTTC. It specifies CASSLVSQETQYF.

This clone was picked up a small number of times. The chain links TRBV9 to TRBJ2-7, with D tentatively TRBD1 (5 bases). CDR1 SGDLS and CDR2 YYNGEE come from the germline V gene. V was clipped by 3 bases and J by 2 bases, with 12 bases between them. CDR3 length equals 14 residues. DNA for the CDR3: TGTGCCAGCAGCGCTAAAGGGGCCCCCTACGAGCAGTACTTC. It is translated as CASSAKGAPYEQYF.

The V call is TRBV18, the J call TRBJ1-1; D possibly corresponds to TRBD1 (6 bases). This CDR3 has 14 amino acids. In germline, CDR1 is KGHSH, CDR2 LQKENI. The V and J ends lost 2 bases and 5 bases respectively, with 12 bases between them. The DNA for the CDR3 is TGTGCCAGCTCACCAGGGGGCAGTTTTACTGAAGCTTTCTTT. This translates into CASSPGGSFTEAFF.